This TCR beta chain stems from a study of blood T cell repertoires in COVID-19. Study-level information: The United States, Italy and Spain provided the acute and convalescent COVID-19 samples. The cDNA or gDNA used as material had been derived from T cells, B-cell-depleted T cells, or PBMCs.

J lost 3 bases, V lost 3 bases, and 5 bases had no gene match. The CDR3 length is 14 residues. The germline CDR1 and CDR2 sequences are SGHNT and YYREEE (reference sequence). In the original workflow: Nucleated cell number was recorded as an estimate derived from reference gene primer amplification. Profiled with immunoSEQ multiplex PCR; TCRdb holds only in-frame clones, not every one. V and J calls and clone size come straight from that table; D and trimming were deduced from the DNA. Here the sample spans 110,000 or so clones, more than 65% being singletons. Sequencing input: peripheral blood. The sequence was obtained from a man between 50 and 59 years old with acute or convalescent COVID-19. The V call is TRBV5-4, the J call TRBJ2-5; 7 bases map to TRBD1. CDR3 loop: CASSSITGEETQYF. The CDR3 DNA reads as TGTGCCAGCAGCTCAATTACAGGGGAAGAGACCCAGTACTTC.